This record concerns one TCR beta chain sequence. Its antigen is undetermined. This entry is derived from a study of vaccination effects on CD4 cells after COVID-19. Germline assignment: CDR1 MDHEN and CDR2 SYDVKM. CDR3 size: 15 residues. V lost 1 base, J lost 2 bases, and 12 bases lay in between. Libraries were prepared by immunoSEQ multiplex PCR; TCRdb keeps only in-frame clonotypes and omits some of them. The table lists more than 25,000 clones, approximately 68% of them singletons, with 25% to 30% in the top ten. Using viral peptide pools, the ViraFEST assay grew out antigen-specific CD4+ T cells prior to sequencing. Cultured cells yielded isolated CD4+ T cells after 10 days.

This chain links TRBV28 with TRBJ2-7; D may match TRBD1 or TRBD2 (5 bases each). The material sequenced was CD4+ T cells from PBMCs cultured with HCoV-229E spike peptides, taken before COVID-19 vaccination. The clonotype originates from a human donor who received a COVID-19 vaccine. The CDR3, as DNA: TGTGCCAGCAGTTTATATCCCGGGACGGCCTACGAGCAGTACTTC. It codes for CASSLYPGTAYEQYF. The full variable domain, its missing parts supplied by reference TRBV28 and TRBJ2-7, is DVKVTQSSRYLVKRTGEKVFLECVQDMDHENMFWYRQDPGLGLRLIYFSYDVKMKEKGDIPEGYSVSREKKERFSLILESASTNQTSMYLCASSLYPGTAYEQYFGPGTRLTVT.